One sample yielded the 2 T cell receptor beta chains listed below, sequenced in a study of blood T cells in healthy people across ages. Through a sample-barcoded 5' primer and a J-beta primer mix, a second PCR was run for roughly 7 to 12 cycles. Via MiXCR, TCRdb re-called the 5' RACE reads, giving one row per CDR3 protein. Counted here are around 990,000 distinct CDR3 sequences, approximately 25% occurring once; the ten biggest clones make up around 0.7%. This sample was shared with a second study, whose subject was T cells of mothers and their children.

Sequenced: blood. The receptors come from a girl aged 2-15 years in good health.

The chain is built from TRBV27 and TRBJ1-2; the D gene is possibly TRBD1 (5 bases). Looked up from germline, CDR1 is MNHEY and CDR2 is SMNVEV (reference sequence). The CDR3 has 15 amino acids. The germline V and J ends were trimmed by 6 bases and 2 bases, with 16 bases remaining between them. The CDR3 DNA reads as TGTGCCAGCAGCCGCCGGGACCGACCAAACTATGGCTACACCTTC. Translating it yields CASSRRDRPNYGYTF.

This clonotype showed up just a few times. Germline is not matched at one junction end, which may reflect a read error. V is TRBV7-9 and J is TRBJ2-7; possibly TRBD1 or TRBD2 for D (5 bases each). This CDR3 is 14 amino acids long. The germline CDR1 and CDR2 sequences are SEHNR and FQNEAQ (reference sequence). The CDR3 DNA reads as TGTGCCAACAGCTTCAAGGGGACGCACTACGAGCAGTACTTC. Its protein product is CANSFKGTHYEQYF.